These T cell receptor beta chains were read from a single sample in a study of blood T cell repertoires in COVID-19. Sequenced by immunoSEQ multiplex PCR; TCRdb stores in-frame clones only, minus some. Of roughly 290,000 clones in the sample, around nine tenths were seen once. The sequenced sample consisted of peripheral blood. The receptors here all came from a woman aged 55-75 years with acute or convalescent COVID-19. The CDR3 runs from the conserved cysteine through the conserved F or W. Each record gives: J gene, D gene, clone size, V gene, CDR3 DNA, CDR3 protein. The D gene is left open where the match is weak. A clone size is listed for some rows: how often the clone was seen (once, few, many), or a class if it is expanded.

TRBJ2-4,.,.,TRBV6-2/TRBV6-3,TGTGCCAGCAGTTACGGCTCGTGGGGGCTGGTCATTCAGTACTTC,CASSYGSWGLVIQYF
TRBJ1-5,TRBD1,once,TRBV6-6,TGTGCCAGCAGCTCCGGGACAGGGCAGCAGCCCCAGCATTTT,CASSSGTGQQPQHF
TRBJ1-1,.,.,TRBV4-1,TGCGCCAGCAGTCCCGGGGGGATTCGCCGGAACACTGAAGCTTTCTTT,CASSPGGIRRNTEAFF
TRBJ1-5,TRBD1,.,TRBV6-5,TGTGCCAGCAGTTACGGGACAGGGCTAAATCAGCCCCAGCATTTT,CASSYGTGLNQPQHF
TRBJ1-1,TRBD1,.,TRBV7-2,TGTGCCAGCAGCCCCCGACAGGGGGCAGGGTGGAACACTGAAGCTTTCTTT,CASSPRQGAGWNTEAFF
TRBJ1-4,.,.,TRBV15,TGTGCCACACGAGGCTGGCAGAGTGAAAAACTGTTTTTT,CATRGWQSEKLFF
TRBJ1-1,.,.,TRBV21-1,TGTGCCAGCAGCCCTTGGGGGACAGGATATCCGAACACTGAAGCTTTCTTT,CASSPWGTGYPNTEAFF
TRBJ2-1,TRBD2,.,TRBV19,TGTGCCAGTAGTCTCCCGCTCTCTGCGACTAGCGGGTTTGAGCAGTTCTTC,CASSLPLSATSGFEQFF
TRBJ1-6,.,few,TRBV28,TGTGCCAGCAGGGACAGACCTAATTCACCCCTCCACTTT,CASRDRPNSPLHF
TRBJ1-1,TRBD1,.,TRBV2,TGTGCCAGCAGCCTAGACAGGGGGTTGAACACTGAAGCTTTCTTT,CASSLDRGLNTEAFF
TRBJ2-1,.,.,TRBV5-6,TGTGCCAGCAGCTTGAGGAGCGGCGAGCAGTTCTTC,CASSLRSGEQFF
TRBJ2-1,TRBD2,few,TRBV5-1,TGCGCCAGCAGCCCCGGACTAGCGGGAGGGCCGGGCAATGAGCAGTTCTTC,CASSPGLAGGPGNEQFF
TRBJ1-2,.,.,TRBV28,TGTGCCAGCAGTTTAAAAGGTTTCGGCGGGACCTTC,CASSLKGFGGTF
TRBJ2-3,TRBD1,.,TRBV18,TGTGCCAGCTCACCACAGGGGGCGCAGGGAGATACGCAGTATTTT,CASSPQGAQGDTQYF
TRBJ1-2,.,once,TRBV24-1,TGTGCCATCGGGGGTGGCTATGGCTACACCTTC,CAIGGGYGYTF
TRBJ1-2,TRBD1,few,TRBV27,TGTGCCAGCAGTTCACGGGACAGGGGGCGTCGTGGCTACACCTTC,CASSSRDRGRRGYTF
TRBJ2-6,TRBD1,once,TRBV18,TGTGCCAGCTTCCGGGACAGGGGTCCCTGGGCCAACGTCCTGACTTTC,CASFRDRGPWANVLTF
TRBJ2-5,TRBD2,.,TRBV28,TGTGCCAGCAGGATGGGGATAGCGGGAGGGCCGGTGGAGACCCAGTACTTC,CASRMGIAGGPVETQYF
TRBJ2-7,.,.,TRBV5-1,TGCGCCAGCAGCTTAGGGGAATACCACGAGCAGTACTTC,CASSLGEYHEQYF
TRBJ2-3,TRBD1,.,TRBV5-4,TGTGCCAGCAGCCCCCGGGACAGCCTCACAGATACGCAGTATTTT,CASSPRDSLTDTQYF
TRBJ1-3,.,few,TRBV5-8,TGTGCCAGCAGCTCGGGTCTGGCTGGAAACACCATATATTTT,CASSSGLAGNTIYF
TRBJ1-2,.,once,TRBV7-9,TGTGCCAGCAGCTTAGAGGGGTGGGGCTACACCTTC,CASSLEGWGYTF
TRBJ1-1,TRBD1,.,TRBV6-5,TGTGCCAGCAGTAACAGGGGGGGCATGAACACTGAAGCTTTCTTT,CASSNRGGMNTEAFF
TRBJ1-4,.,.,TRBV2,TGTGCCAGCAGGCCCTACAGAGATGTGGATGAAAAACTGTTTTTT,CASRPYRDVDEKLFF
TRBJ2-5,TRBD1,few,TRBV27,TGTGCCAGCAGTCATCGACAGGGGGAGACCCAGTACTTC,CASSHRQGETQYF
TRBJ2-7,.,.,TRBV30,TGTGCCTGGAGTGTCGGCAGGGGAGTTTACGAGCAGTACTTC,CAWSVGRGVYEQYF
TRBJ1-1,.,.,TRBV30,TGTGCCTGGAGTGTACAACAGGGCGCTGAAGCTTTCTTT,CAWSVQQGAEAFF
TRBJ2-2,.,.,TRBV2,TGTGCCAGCAGATATTCGAGCGGGGAGCTGTTTTTT,CASRYSSGELFF
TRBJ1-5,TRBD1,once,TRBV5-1,TGCGCCAGCAGCTTGGGAGGGACAGAGATCAATCAGCCCCAGCATTTT,CASSLGGTEINQPQHF
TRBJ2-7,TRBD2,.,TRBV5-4,TGTGCCAGCAGCTCTAGGACTAGCGGGGCCTACGAGCAGTACTTC,CASSSRTSGAYEQYF
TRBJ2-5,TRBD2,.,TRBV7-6,TGTGCCAGCAGCCTCCATGGGACTAGCGGGGGGGTCCGGGCAGAGACCCAGTACTTC,CASSLHGTSGGVRAETQYF
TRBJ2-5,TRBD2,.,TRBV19,TGTGCCAGTAGTATATCGGGACTAGCGAGGTCGCTGGAGACCCAGTACTTC,CASSISGLARSLETQYF
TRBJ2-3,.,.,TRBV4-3,TGCGCCAGCAGCCAAGATAGTCTTCCTAGAGACACAGATACGCAGTATTTT,CASSQDSLPRDTDTQYF
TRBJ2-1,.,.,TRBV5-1,TGCGCCAGCAGTCCGCCTCCCCCGTTTGACTACCACAATGAGCAGTTCTTC,CASSPPPPFDYHNEQFF
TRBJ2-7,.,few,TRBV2,TGTGCCAGCAACCGAAGGCTAGACGACGAGCAGTACTTC,CASNRRLDDEQYF
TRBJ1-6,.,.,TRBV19,TGTGCCAGTAGTGACGTCCGGGGGGCGGGTAATTCACCCCTCCACTTT,CASSDVRGAGNSPLHF
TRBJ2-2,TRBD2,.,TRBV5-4,TGTGCCAGCAGCCCCACTAGCGGTGCGATGGAGCTGTTTTTT,CASSPTSGAMELFF
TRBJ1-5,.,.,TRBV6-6,TGTGCCAGCAGTGGGGCAGGAAGTCAGCCCCAGCATTTT,CASSGAGSQPQHF
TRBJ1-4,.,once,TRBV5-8,TGTGCCAGCAGCAGACAGGAAAAACTGTTTTTT,CASSRQEKLFF
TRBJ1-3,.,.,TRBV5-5,TGTGCCAGCAGCCCGGGACACTTCTCTGGAAACACCATATATTTT,CASSPGHFSGNTIYF
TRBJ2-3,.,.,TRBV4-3,TGCGCCAGCAGCCCCCGAGCCGCTAGCACAGATACGCAGTATTTT,CASSPRAASTDTQYF
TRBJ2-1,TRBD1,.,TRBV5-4,TGTGCCAGCTCGGGGACAGGGACCTACAATGAGCAGTTCTTC,CASSGTGTYNEQFF
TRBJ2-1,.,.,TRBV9,TGTGCCAGCAGCGTGATCACAGGGAACAGGAATGAGCAGTTCTTC,CASSVITGNRNEQFF
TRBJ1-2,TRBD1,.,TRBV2,TGTGCCAGCAGGCCCGGGACAGGGGGTAACTATGGCTACACCTTC,CASRPGTGGNYGYTF
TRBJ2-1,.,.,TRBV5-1,TGCGCCAGCAGCTTCAACGGGTTAAACGTGGGCAATGAGCAGTTCTTC,CASSFNGLNVGNEQFF
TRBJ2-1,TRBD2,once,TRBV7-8,TGTGCCAGCAGCAAAGAGCCTACAGCGGGAGGGCCTGTTTTTTTCCCCTACAATGAGCAGTTCTTC,CASSKEPTAGGPVFFPYNEQFF
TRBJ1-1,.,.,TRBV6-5,TGTGCCAGCAGTACTGGGGGCGAGAACACTGAAGCTTTCTTT,CASSTGGENTEAFF
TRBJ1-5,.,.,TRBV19,TGTGCCAGTAGTGTTTCTTCCGGCGGATACAATCAGCCCCAGCATTTT,CASSVSSGGYNQPQHF
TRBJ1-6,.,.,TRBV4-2,TGTGCCAGCAGCCAAGAAACTGGGCAGGGAAGTTCACCCCTCCACTTT,CASSQETGQGSSPLHF
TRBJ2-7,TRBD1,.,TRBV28,TGTGCCAGCAGTCCGGGACAGGGGTTCTCCTACGAGCAGTACTTC,CASSPGQGFSYEQYF